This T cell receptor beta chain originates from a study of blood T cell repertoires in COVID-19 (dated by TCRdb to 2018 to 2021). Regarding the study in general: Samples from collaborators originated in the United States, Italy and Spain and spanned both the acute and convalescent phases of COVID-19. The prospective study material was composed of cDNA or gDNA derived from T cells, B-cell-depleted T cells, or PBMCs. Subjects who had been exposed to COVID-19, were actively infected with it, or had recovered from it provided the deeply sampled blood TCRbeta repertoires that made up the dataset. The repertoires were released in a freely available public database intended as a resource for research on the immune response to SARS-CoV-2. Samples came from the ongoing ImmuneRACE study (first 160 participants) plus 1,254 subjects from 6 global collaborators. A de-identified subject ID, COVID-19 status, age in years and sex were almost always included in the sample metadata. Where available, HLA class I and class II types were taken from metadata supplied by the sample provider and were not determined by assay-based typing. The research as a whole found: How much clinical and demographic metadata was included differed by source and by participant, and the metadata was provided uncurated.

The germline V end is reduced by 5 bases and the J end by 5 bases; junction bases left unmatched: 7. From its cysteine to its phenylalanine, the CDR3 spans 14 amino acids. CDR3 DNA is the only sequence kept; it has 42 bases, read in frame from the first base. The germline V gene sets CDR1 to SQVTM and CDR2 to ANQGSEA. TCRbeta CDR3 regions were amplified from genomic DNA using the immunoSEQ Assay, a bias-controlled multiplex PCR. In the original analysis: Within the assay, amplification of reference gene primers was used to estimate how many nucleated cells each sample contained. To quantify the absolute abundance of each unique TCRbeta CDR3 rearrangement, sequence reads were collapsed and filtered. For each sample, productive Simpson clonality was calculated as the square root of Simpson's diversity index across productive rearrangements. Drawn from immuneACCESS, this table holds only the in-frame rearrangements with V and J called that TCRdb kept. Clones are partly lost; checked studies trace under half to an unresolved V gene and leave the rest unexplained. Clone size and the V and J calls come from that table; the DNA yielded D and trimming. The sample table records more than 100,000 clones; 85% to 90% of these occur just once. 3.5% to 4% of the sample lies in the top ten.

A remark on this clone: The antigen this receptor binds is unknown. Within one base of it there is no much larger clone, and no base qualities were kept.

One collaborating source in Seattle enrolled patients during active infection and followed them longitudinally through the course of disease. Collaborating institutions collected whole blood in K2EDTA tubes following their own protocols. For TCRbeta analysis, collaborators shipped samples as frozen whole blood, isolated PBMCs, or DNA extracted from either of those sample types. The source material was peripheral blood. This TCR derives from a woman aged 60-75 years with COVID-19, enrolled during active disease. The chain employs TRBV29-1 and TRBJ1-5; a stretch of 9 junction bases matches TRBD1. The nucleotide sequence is TGCAGCGTTATAACAGGGGGCGGGTATCAGCCCCAGCATTTT. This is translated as CSVITGGGYQPQHF. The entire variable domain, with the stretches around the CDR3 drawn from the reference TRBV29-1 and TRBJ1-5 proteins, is SAVISQKPSRDICQRGTSLTIQCQVDSQVTMMFWYRQQPGQSLTLIATANQGSEATYESGFVIDKFPISRPNLTFSTLTVSNMSPEDSSIYLCSVITGGGYQPQHFGDGTRLSIL.